These 22 T cell receptor beta chains originate from one sample sequenced in a study of T cells in Graves' hyperthyroidism and ophthalmopathy. Amplified TCR beta CDR3 regions derived from RNA transcripts. With the HTBI primer set, the TCR CDR3 went through a first round of RT-PCR. TCRdb used MiXCR to reprocess the multiplex PCR reads, holding one entry per CDR3 protein. The data contain 500,000 to 600,000 distinct CDR3 sequences, under 60% of them singletons. The specimen was peripheral blood or thyroid tissue (not recorded which). The receptors were gathered from an adult woman with Graves' disease, either hyperthyroidism or ophthalmopathy (not recorded which).

The CDR3 protein is CASSTGDRAYTF. CDR3 DNA: TGTGCCAGCAGCACCGGGGACAGGGCCTACACCTTC. The V and J genes are TRBV7-9 and TRBJ1-2; 9 bases are shared with TRBD1. Losses at the gene ends were 5 bases for V and 10 bases for J; bases not matched to a gene: 5. The CDR3 length is 12 residues. Per germline, CDR1 SEHNR and CDR2 FQNEAQ (reference sequence).

There are many counts of this clonotype. V is TRBV7-6 and J is TRBJ1-6; D remains unclear. Trimming stripped 3 bases from V and 7 bases from J, with 16 bases between. The CDR3 extends over 16 amino acids. Germline-derived CDR1 and CDR2 are SGHVS and FNYEAQ. The chain's CDR3 is CASSLKTGWANSPLHF. The CDR3 bases are TGTGCCAGCAGCTTGAAGACGGGCTGGGCGAATTCACCCCTCCACTTT. Looking up the rest from reference TRBV7-6 and TRBJ1-6 gives the full variable domain: GAGVSQSPRYKVTKRGQDVALRCDPISGHVSLYWYRQALGQGPEFLTYFNYEAQQDKSGLPNDRFSAERPEGSISTLTIQRTEQRDSAMYRCASSLKTGWANSPLHFGNGTRLTVT.

The chain couples TRBV7-9 to TRBJ2-2; 8 nucleotides line up with TRBD2. CDR1 is SEHNR, CDR2 FQNEAQ, per germline (reference sequence). Trimming removed 3 bases from V and 6 bases from J; junction bases left unmatched: 6. This CDR3 contains 15 residues. Here the CDR3 DNA reads TGTGCCAGCAGCTTGCCTGGACTAGCAGCCGGGGAGCTGTTTTTT. Its protein product is CASSLPGLAAGELFF.

A few counts support this clonotype. The rearrangement joins TRBV11-2 to TRBJ2-6, with D possibly matching TRBD2 (5 bases). Trimming removed 5 bases from V and 0 bases from J, with 14 bases in between. The V gene's germline CDR1 is SGHAT and CDR2 FQNNGV. This CDR3 contains 17 residues. CDR3 sequence (DNA): TGTGCCAGCAGCCGCATTGTGGGGAGCTCTGGGGCCAACGTCCTGACTTTC. Its protein product is CASSRIVGSSGANVLTF.

This clonotype was observed at least ten times. The chain is built from TRBV7-9 and TRBJ2-7, with TRBD2 matching over 7 bases. This CDR3 is built from 13 residues. The V gene end was trimmed by 5 bases and the J gene end by 6 bases; junction bases not matched to a gene: 7. Per germline, CDR1 SEHNR and CDR2 FQNEAQ (reference sequence). CDR3 coding DNA: TGTGCCAGCAGCCCGCCGGGGGGAGGCGAGCAGTACTTC. Protein: CASSPPGGGEQYF.

This clonotype was detected ten times or more. The chain carries TRBV6-5 and TRBJ1-5; TRBD1 matches 9 bases. The length of the CDR3 is 15 residues. CDR1 and CDR2 from the germline V gene are MNHEY and SVGAGI. Losses at the gene ends were 6 bases for V and 6 bases for J; bases not matched to a gene: 9. The CDR3 nucleotides read TGTGCCAGCAGCCAGGGACAGGGTGACGCTCAGCCCCAGCATTTT. This sequence encodes CASSQGQGDAQPQHF.

V usage is TRBV20-1 and J usage is TRBJ2-3; 7 bases map to TRBD2. The CDR3 contains 14 residues. V gave up 6 bases and J gave up 1 base; unmatched junction bases: 7. Germline CDR1 and CDR2: DFQATT and SNEGSKA (reference sequence). CDR3 residues: CSAGGVWGTDTQYF. CDR3 DNA sequence: TGCAGTGCGGGAGGGGTTTGGGGCACAGATACGCAGTATTTT.

This clonotype has at least ten counts. This chain uses TRBV6-5 with TRBJ2-7; the D gene is possibly TRBD2 (6 bases). This CDR3 has 16 amino acids. Germline loops: CDR1 MNHEY, CDR2 SVGAGI. Trimming left V 4 bases short and J 6 bases short, with 22 bases between. The CDR3: CASSSIPIGTRPEQYF. In DNA, the CDR3 is TGTGCCAGCAGTTCCATTCCGATCGGGACTCGCCCCGAGCAGTACTTC.

V and J are TRBV20-1 and TRBJ1-2; D is undetermined. V lost 5 bases and J 4 bases, leaving 11 bases between the germline ends. The CDR3 sequence is 12 residues long. Germline V gene sequence: CDR1 DFQATT, CDR2 SNEGSKA (reference sequence). CDR3 DNA sequence: TGCAGTGCTCGCGGAGGGAGCTATGGCTACACCTTC. This encodes CSARGGSYGYTF.

This clonotype occurred many times. This chain links TRBV7-2 with TRBJ1-2, with D tentatively TRBD1 (6 bases). Trimming pared 3 bases from V and 7 bases from J, leaving 12 bases between. Germline CDR1 and CDR2: SGHTA and FQGNSA. This CDR3 has 13 amino acids. This CDR3 reads CASSFGGAIGYTF. CDR3 nucleotide sequence: TGTGCCAGCAGCTTCGGGGGGGCAATTGGCTACACCTTC.

This clonotype was detected a few times. Given a much more abundant clone one base away, this may be a read error. This chain links TRBV14 with TRBJ2-5; 9 positions agree with TRBD1. Unmatched junction bases numbered 14, after V lost 4 bases and J lost 5 bases. The V gene's germline CDR1 is SGHDN and CDR2 FVKESK. This CDR3 has 17 residues. The CDR3 is CASSLDRGTGFGETQYF. The DNA for the CDR3 is TGTGCCAGCAGCCTAGATCGAGGGACAGGGTTTGGGGAGACCCAGTACTTC.

The rearrangement links TRBV20-1 to TRBJ1-1; D is uncertain. CDR1 is DFQATT, CDR2 SNEGSKA, per germline (reference sequence). This CDR3 is built from 10 residues. V was trimmed by 8 bases and J by 14 bases, leaving 18 bases between them. CDR3 in DNA: TGCAGTTGCCCCGACACCGGTGGCTTCTTT. It encodes CSCPDTGGFF.

The chain recombines TRBV7-9 with TRBJ2-5, with D perhaps matching TRBD1 (5 bases). CDR3 length equals 15 residues. V was shortened by 6 bases and J by 4 bases, with 18 bases between the two germline ends. CDR1 SEHNR and CDR2 FQNEAQ come from the germline V gene (reference sequence). CDR3 loop: CASSPDSRLGETQYF. CDR3 bases: TGTGCCAGCAGTCCTGACAGTCGATTAGGAGAGACCCAGTACTTC.

This sequence joins TRBV7-2 and TRBJ1-3, with TRBD1 identical over 8 bases. Per the germline V gene, CDR1 is SGHTA and CDR2 is FQGNSA. Unmatched junction bases numbered 7, after V lost 5 bases and J lost 7 bases. This CDR3 has 14 residues. CDR3 coding DNA: TGTGCCAGCAGCATAAGGACAGGGAGGAACACCATATATTTT. It translates to CASSIRTGRNTIYF.

This clonotype was found many times. The J gene is TRBJ1-1, the V gene TRBV5-1; no reliable D call. CDR3 size: 13 residues. CDR1 is SGHRS and CDR2 is YFSETQ in the germline V gene. The V gene lost 1 base and the J gene lost 0 bases, with 4 bases spanning the gap. The CDR3: CASSLRLNTEAFF. CDR3 nucleotides: TGCGCCAGCAGCTTGAGGCTGAACACTGAAGCTTTCTTT.

J is TRBJ2-7 and V is TRBV2; perhaps TRBD1 as D (7 bases). V was clipped by 5 bases and J by 3 bases, with 23 bases between them. Per the germline V gene, CDR1 is SNHLY and CDR2 is FYNNEI. CDR3 size: 17 residues. CDR3 in DNA: TGTGCCAGCAGTTTATCCCCCGGGCCAGGGGGGAGCTACGAGCAGTACTTC. Protein sequence: CASSLSPGPGGSYEQYF.

J is TRBJ2-7 and V is TRBV11-1; D unclear. Germline V gives CDR1 SGHAT, CDR2 FQDESV (reference sequence). Trimming took 3 bases from V and 3 from J, leaving 9 bases between them. The CDR3 runs to 13 residues. The CDR3 spells CASSLNRYYEQYF. The CDR3 DNA follows: TGTGCCAGCAGCTTGAACAGATACTACGAGCAGTACTTC.

This clonotype appeared many times. The chain is built from TRBV20-1 and TRBJ1-4, with D possibly being TRBD1 (6 bases). The CDR3 runs to 13 residues. Germline V gene data show CDR1 as DFQATT and CDR2 as SNEGSKA (reference sequence). V lost 2 bases and J lost 12, with 16 bases in between. This CDR3 reads CSARLSTGTELFF. The CDR3 region has the DNA TGCAGTGCTAGACTTTCTACAGGGACGGAACTGTTTTTT.

The chain uses TRBV5-1 and TRBJ1-1; the D gene is possibly TRBD1 (6 bases). Germline CDR1 and CDR2: SGHRS and YFSETQ. The CDR3 totals 14 residues. Trimming took 0 bases from V and 6 from J, leaving 12 bases between them. The CDR3 DNA reads TGCGCCAGCAGCTTGGAGGGGGTCCGGGCTGAAGCTTTCTTT. It translates to CASSLEGVRAEAFF.

Many counts were recorded for this clonotype. The V gene is TRBV2, the J gene TRBJ2-7; the match to TRBD1 covers 10 bases. The germline CDR1 and CDR2 sequences are SNHLY and FYNNEI. V dropped 0 bases and J dropped 4; count of bases not matched to a gene: 3. CDR3 length: 15 amino acids. CDR3 sequence: CASSEADRGQYEQYF. The CDR3 DNA follows: TGTGCCAGCAGTGAAGCAGACAGGGGGCAGTACGAGCAGTACTTC.

The rearrangement joins TRBV15 to TRBJ2-5; a weak D match, TRBD2 (6 bases). V was clipped by 5 bases and J by 9 bases, with 25 bases between them. CDR3 length: 16 amino acids. Germline assignment: CDR1 LNHNV and CDR2 YYDKDF (reference sequence). The CDR3 region has the DNA TGTGCCACCAGCGGCGGGGACTCGAGGGGCAATCAGCCCCAGTACTTC. The encoded protein is CATSGGDSRGNQPQYF.

The chain has TRBV7-9 and TRBJ2-7; no clear D gene. CDR1 and CDR2 from the germline V gene are SEHNR and FQNEAQ (reference sequence). This CDR3 contains 12 residues. Trimming shortened V by 5 bases and J by 3 bases, and 8 bases separated the two germline ends. CDR3 DNA sequence: TGTGCCAGCAGCCCGCCCTACTACGAGCAGTACTTC. This translates into CASSPPYYEQYF.